This is a list of T cell receptor beta chains from one sample in a study of shared clonotypes between healthy human individuals. Method: immunoSEQ multiplex PCR; TCRdb's copy keeps in-frame clones and lacks some. The table shows just over 95,000 clones, with around two thirds occurring only once. Sequencing input: memory CD8+ T cells sorted from blood. The receptors shown here come from a young man in good health. The conserved cysteine and the conserved F or W are not part of the CDR3 here. The order of the fields is V gene, CDR3 length, D gene, CDR3 protein. The D gene is left open where the match is weak.

TRBV27 12 TRBD2 ASKTSGSFPEQY
TRBV7-9 16 - ASSLIGWIEQMNTEAF
TRBV28 11 - ASSPPLVDTQY
TRBV4-3 14 - ASSQDLGGGNEKLF
TRBV5-4 13 - ASIIDLSGANVLT
TRBV11-2 15 TRBD2 ASSPTASGANTGELF
TRBV5-5 14 - ASSLGAVLSTDTQY
TRBV19 12 TRBD1 ASELRGLNTEAF
TRBV9 11 TRBD1 ASSATGENIQY
TRBV18 14 - ASSPYGGQYQETQY
TRBV25-1 11 TRBD2 ASSASGRDEQF
TRBV29-1 13 TRBD2 SAEGASGRVDEQF
TRBV6-1 11 - ASSLTGVYGYT
TRBV27 10 - ASGEIGNTIY
TRBV5-4 14 TRBD2 ASSSRTSGTTGELF
TRBV28 13 - ASEGGDITSYEQY
TRBV6-6 10 - ASSSYRYEQY
TRBV11-2 12 TRBD2 ASSLNAGAYEQY
TRBV10-2 13 - ASSEARGVSHEQY
TRBV7-9 13 - ASSPRGAGLYEQF
TRBV7-2 13 TRBD1 ASSLGTGPYNEQF
TRBV29-1 12 TRBD1 SVERQGVLNEQF
TRBV6-5 12 - ASSYGTLGTEAF
TRBV7-2 15 - ASSLGLTRGLGGEQF
TRBV22-1 15 - PGRLSGEQSRANVLT
TRBV11-2 12 TRBD1 ASSSGQGEETQY
TRBV7-9 12 - AGLVAGTDSEQF
TRBV29-1 11 - SAYQGGSYGYT
TRBV7-9 11 - ASSLAGSNEQF
TRBV7-9 12 - ASSSEKGNQPQH
TRBV7-3 14 TRBD1 ASSLGGTGSNAEAF
TRBV9 13 - ASSVAGESSYEQY
TRBV25-1 13 - ASSPGGGLTDTQY
TRBV2 9 - ASSEDWEQY
TRBV29-1 10 - SGGWGGEKLF
TRBV27 13 - ASSLSGVGNYEQY
TRBV6-1 12 - ASKLAEGGNEQF
TRBV28 11 - ASSLGTINEQF
TRBV5-1 10 - ASSFADNEQF
TRBV7-9 16 - ASSPNLGSGHTNEKLF
TRBV28 14 TRBD1 ASSQTIGTGGETQY
TRBV7-3 13 TRBD2 ASSLMSGRDNEQF
TRBV27 10 - ASSQIGDEQF
TRBV7-9 13 - ASSSTLRGDYGYT
TRBV6-6 14 - ASSYPTRDDQETQY
TRBV7-2 14 - ASSLVPGILTDTQY
TRBV29-1 12 TRBD2 SVELAGSVYEQY